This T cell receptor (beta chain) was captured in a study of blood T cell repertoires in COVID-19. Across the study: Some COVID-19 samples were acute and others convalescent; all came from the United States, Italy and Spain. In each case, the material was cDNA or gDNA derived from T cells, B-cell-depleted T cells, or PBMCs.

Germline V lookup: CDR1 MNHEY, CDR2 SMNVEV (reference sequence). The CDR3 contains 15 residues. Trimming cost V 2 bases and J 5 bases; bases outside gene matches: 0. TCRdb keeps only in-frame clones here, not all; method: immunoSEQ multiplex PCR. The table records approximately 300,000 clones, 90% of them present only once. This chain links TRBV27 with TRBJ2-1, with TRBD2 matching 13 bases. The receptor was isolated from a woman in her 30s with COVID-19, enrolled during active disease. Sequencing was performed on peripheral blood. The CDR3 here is CASSLGTSGNNEQFF. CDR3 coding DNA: TGTGCCAGCAGTTTAGGGACTAGCGGGAACAATGAGCAGTTCTTC.